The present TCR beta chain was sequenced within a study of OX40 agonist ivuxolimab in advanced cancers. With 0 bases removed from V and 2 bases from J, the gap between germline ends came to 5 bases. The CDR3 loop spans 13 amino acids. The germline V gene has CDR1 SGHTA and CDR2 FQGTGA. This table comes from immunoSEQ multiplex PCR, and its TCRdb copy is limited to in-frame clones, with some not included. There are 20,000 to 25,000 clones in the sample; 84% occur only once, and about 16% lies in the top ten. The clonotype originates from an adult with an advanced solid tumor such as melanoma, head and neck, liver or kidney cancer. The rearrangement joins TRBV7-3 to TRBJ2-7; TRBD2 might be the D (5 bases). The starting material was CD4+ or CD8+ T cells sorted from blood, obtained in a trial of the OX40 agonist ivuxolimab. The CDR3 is CASSLTSAYEQYF. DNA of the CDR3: TGTGCCAGCAGCTTAACTAGCGCCTACGAGCAGTACTTC.